The clone carrying this T cell receptor beta chain turned up a few times. Reverse transcribing all isolated RNA meant expressed TCRB transcripts were sequenced. This table comes from immunoSEQ multiplex PCR, and its TCRdb copy is limited to in-frame clones, with some not included. The repertoire includes 450,000 to 600,000 clones, over 25% of them detected once, and around 0.065% sits in the top ten. This specimen belongs to a study of beta chain features in type 1 diabetes. Study background: Healthy donors and patients showed comparable age, gender and cell yields.

Germline loops: CDR1 SGDLS, CDR2 YYNGEE. This CDR3 is built from 18 residues. V was clipped by 0 bases and J by 2 bases, with 18 bases between them. The origin of this receptor is a man younger than 35 in good health. The source material was naive CD4+ T cells from blood. This chain joins TRBV9 and TRBJ2-1; perhaps TRBD1 as D (5 bases). The CDR3 DNA is TGTGCCAGCAGCGTAGCTGGTGACCACAGGCCACCCTACAATGAGCAGTTCTTC. Translated, it gives CASSVAGDHRPPYNEQFF.